This paragraph covers one TCR beta chain sequence. Data came from immunoSEQ multiplex PCR; TCRdb stores just in-frame clones and leaves some out. This sample has over 55,000 clones, with 70% to 90% found just once. The sample belongs to a study of OX40 agonist ivuxolimab in advanced cancers. Study summary: In this trial design, patients received ivuxolimab intravenously at 0.01 to 10 mg/kg every 2 weeks.

Per germline, CDR1 SGHDN and CDR2 FVKESK. This CDR3 has 16 amino acids. Trimming took 4 bases from V and 4 from J, leaving 16 bases between them. The source material was CD4+ or CD8+ T cells sorted from blood, sampled in a trial of the OX40 agonist ivuxolimab. The sequence was collected from an adult with an advanced solid tumor such as melanoma, head and neck, liver or kidney cancer. This sequence joins TRBV14 and TRBJ1-4; D remains ambiguous. The DNA for the CDR3 is TGTGCCAGCAGCCCCGGAAACAACAGATTTAATGAAAAACTGTTTTTT. It yields the protein CASSPGNNRFNEKLFF.